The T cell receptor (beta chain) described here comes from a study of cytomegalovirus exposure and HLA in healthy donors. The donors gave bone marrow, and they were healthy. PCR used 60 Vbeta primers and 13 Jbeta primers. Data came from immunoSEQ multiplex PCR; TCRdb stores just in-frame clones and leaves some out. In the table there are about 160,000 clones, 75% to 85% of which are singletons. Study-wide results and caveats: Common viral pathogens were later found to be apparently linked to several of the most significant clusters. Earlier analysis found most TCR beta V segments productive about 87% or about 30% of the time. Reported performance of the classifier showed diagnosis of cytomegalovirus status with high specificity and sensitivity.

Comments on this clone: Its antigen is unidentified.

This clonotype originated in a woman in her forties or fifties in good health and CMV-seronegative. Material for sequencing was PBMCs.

The chain's CDR3 is CATSKGQINYGYTF. In DNA form, the CDR3 reads TGTGCCACCAGCAAAGGACAGATAAACTATGGCTACACCTTC. The genes are TRBV15 and TRBJ1-2, with a tentative D call TRBD1 (6 bases). V shed 4 bases and J shed 2 bases, with 11 bases lying between them. Germline CDR1 and CDR2: LNHNV and YYDKDF (reference sequence). There are 14 residues in the CDR3.